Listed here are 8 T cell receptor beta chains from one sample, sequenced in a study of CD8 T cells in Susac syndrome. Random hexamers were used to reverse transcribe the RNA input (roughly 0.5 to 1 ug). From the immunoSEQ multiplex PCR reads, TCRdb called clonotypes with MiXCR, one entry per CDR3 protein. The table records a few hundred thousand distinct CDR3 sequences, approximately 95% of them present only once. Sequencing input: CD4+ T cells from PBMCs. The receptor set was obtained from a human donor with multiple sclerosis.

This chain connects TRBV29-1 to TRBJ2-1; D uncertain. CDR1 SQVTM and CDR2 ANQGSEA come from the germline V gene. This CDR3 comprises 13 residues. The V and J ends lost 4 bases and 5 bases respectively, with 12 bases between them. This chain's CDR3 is CSVGNLRNNEQFF. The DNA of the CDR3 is TGCAGCGTTGGAAACCTTAGAAACAATGAGCAGTTCTTC.

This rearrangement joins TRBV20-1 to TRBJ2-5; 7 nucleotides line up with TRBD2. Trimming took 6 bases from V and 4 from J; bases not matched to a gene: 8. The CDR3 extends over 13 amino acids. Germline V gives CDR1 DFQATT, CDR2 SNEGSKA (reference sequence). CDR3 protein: CSALWREGETQYF. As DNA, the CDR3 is TGCAGTGCCCTATGGAGGGAGGGAGAGACCCAGTACTTC.

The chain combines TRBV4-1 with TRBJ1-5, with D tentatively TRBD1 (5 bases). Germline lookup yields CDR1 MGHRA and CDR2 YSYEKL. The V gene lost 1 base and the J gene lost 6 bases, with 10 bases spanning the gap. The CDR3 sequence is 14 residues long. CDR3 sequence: CASSQVPTAQPQHF. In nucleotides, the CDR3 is TGCGCCAGCAGCCAAGTCCCGACAGCTCAGCCCCAGCATTTT.

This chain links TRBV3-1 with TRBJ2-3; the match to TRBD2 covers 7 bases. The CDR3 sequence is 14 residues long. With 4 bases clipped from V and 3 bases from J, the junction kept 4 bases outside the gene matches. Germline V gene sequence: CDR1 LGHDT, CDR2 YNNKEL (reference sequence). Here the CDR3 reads CASSRTLATDTQYF. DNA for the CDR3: TGTGCCAGCAGCCGAACACTAGCGACAGATACGCAGTATTTT.

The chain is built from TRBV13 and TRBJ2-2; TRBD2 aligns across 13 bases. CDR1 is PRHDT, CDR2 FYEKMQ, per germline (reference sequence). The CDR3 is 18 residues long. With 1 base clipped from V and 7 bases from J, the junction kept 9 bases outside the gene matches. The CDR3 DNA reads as TGTGCCAGCAGCTTAGTGTCACGACTAGCGGGAGGTATCGGGGAGCTGTTTTTT. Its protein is CASSLVSRLAGGIGELFF.

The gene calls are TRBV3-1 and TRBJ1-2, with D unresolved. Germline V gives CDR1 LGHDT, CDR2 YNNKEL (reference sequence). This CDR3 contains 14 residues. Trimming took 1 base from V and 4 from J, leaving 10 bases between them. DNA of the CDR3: TGTGCCAGCAGCCAAGCTTTGGCCTCCTATGGCTACACCTTC. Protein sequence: CASSQALASYGYTF.

The CDR3: CASSPPGGAGYTF. In DNA form, the CDR3 reads TGTGCCAGCTCACCACCGGGCGGGGCCGGCTACACCTTC. The chain combines TRBV18 with TRBJ1-2; the D gene is possibly TRBD1 (5 bases). Per the germline V gene, CDR1 is KGHSH and CDR2 is LQKENI. The CDR3 covers 13 residues. Trimming stripped 0 bases from V and 8 bases from J, with 10 bases between.

The CDR3, as DNA: TGCAGTGCTACATACCGACTAGCTAACACAGATACGCAGTATTTT. It translates to CSATYRLANTDTQYF. The J gene is TRBJ2-3, the V gene TRBV20-1, with 7 bases fitting TRBD2. The V and J ends lost 4 bases and 2 bases, in that order; junction bases with no gene match: 9. Germline loops: CDR1 DFQATT, CDR2 SNEGSKA (reference sequence). The CDR3 has 15 residues.